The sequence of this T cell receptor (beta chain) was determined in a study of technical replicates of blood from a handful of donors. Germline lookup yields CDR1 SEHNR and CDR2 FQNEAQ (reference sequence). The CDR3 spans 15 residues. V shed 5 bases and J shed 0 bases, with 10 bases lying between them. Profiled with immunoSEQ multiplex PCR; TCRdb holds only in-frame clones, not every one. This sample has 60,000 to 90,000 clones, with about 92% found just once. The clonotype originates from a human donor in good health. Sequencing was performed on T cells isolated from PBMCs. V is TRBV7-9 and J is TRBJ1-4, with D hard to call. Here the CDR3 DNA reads TGTGCCAGCAGCCAACTTACTGCAACTAATGAAAAACTGTTTTTT. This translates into CASSQLTATNEKLFF.